The 29 T cell receptor beta chains below were found in one sample sequenced in a study of CD8 T cells in ankylosing spondylitis. Study conclusions and caveats: Made up of 7 to 9 highly homologous variants, a TCR beta motif appeared characteristic of ankylosing spondylitis blood.

One entry per CDR3 protein results from TCRdb running MiXCR on the 5' RACE reads. The repertoire holds approximately 220,000 distinct CDR3 sequences, around 19% seen once, with roughly 42% in the top ten. These receptors have no known antigen. Material: blood, either unsorted or a sorted T cell fraction (not recorded which). These receptors originate from a male donor with ankylosing spondylitis.

Many counts were recorded for this clonotype. The V and J genes are TRBV4-1 and TRBJ2-3; weak D call: TRBD2 (6 bases). From germline, CDR1 is MGHRA and CDR2 YSYEKL. The CDR3 contains 15 residues. V lost 0 bases, J lost 6 bases, and 13 bases lay in between. CDR3 DNA: TGCGCCAGCAGCCAAGATCTGGGGGGTGGGGATACGCAGTATTTT. It encodes CASSQDLGGGDTQYF.

This rearrangement joins TRBV12-3 or TRBV12-4 to TRBJ2-3; maybe TRBD1 (8 bases). This CDR3 is built from 14 residues. Trimming cost V 7 bases and J 5 bases, with 16 bases left between them. This chain's CDR3 is CASNVQGGRDTQYF. The DNA for the CDR3 is TGTGCCAGCAATGTACAGGGGGGGAGAGATACGCAGTATTTT.

V is TRBV6-1 and J is TRBJ2-5; the match to TRBD1 covers 9 bases. Trimming took 6 bases from V and 5 from J; bases not matched to a gene: 10. This CDR3 has 15 residues. Germline V gives CDR1 MNHNS, CDR2 SASEGT. The chain's CDR3 is CASRDRDRDGETQYF. DNA of the CDR3: TGTGCCAGCAGGGATAGGGACAGGGATGGCGAGACCCAGTACTTC.

The chain links TRBV4-1 to TRBJ1-5; TRBD1 agrees at 8 bases. J was trimmed by 0 bases and V by 0 bases; bases with no gene match: 1. The CDR3 has 16 residues. The germline CDR1 and CDR2 sequences are MGHRA and YSYEKL. The DNA of the CDR3 is TGCGCCAGCAGCCAAGAGGACAGGGCTAGCAATCAGCCCCAGCATTTT. This gives the protein CASSQEDRASNQPQHF.

This clonotype was seen ten or more times. This chain uses TRBV5-1 with TRBJ2-5; D is undetermined. Trimming took 2 bases from V and 4 from J, leaving 6 bases between them. Germline V gene data show CDR1 as SGHRS and CDR2 as YFSETQ. CDR3 length equals 12 residues. CDR3 in DNA: TGCGCCAGCAGCTTCTTGGGAGAGACCCAGTACTTC. Translation gives CASSFLGETQYF.

This clonotype was detected a few times. The chain is built from TRBV27 and TRBJ2-7, with TRBD1 matching 12 bases. V was pared by 10 bases and J by 7 bases, with 8 bases of the junction left unmatched. CDR1 MNHEY and CDR2 SMNVEV come from the germline V gene (reference sequence). The CDR3 contains 13 residues. CDR3 nucleotide sequence: TGTGCCACCCGGGACAGGGGGCGAGAAGAGCAGTACTTC. Protein sequence: CATRDRGREEQYF.

This chain links TRBV30 with TRBJ2-7; no clear D. Germline-derived CDR1 and CDR2 are GTSNPN and SVGIG (reference sequence). This CDR3 spans 13 amino acids. V gave up 3 bases and J gave up 2 bases, with 11 bases separating them. The CDR3 loop reads CAWRGKITYEQYF. The CDR3 region has the DNA TGTGCCTGGAGGGGGAAGATAACCTACGAGCAGTACTTC.

This clonotype was seen a few times. The CDR3 spells CASSLSQDYGYTF. The CDR3 DNA sequence: TGTGCCAGCAGTTTATCCCAGGACTATGGCTACACCTTC. This sequence joins TRBV27 and TRBJ1-2; D not resolved. Germline assignment: CDR1 MNHEY and CDR2 SMNVEV (reference sequence). V lost 0 bases and J 3 bases, leaving 5 bases between the germline ends. CDR3 length: 13 amino acids.

V and J are TRBV4-2 and TRBJ2-1; D may match TRBD1 or TRBD2 (6 bases each). Germline V gene lookup returns CDR1 LGHNA and CDR2 YNFKEQ. The CDR3 has 16 amino acids. With 0 bases removed from V and 6 bases from J, the gap between germline ends came to 15 bases. The CDR3 nucleotides read TGTGCCAGCAGCCAAGATGGCGGGACATGGGGCAATGAGCAGTTCTTC. The encoded protein is CASSQDGGTWGNEQFF.

This clonotype turned up a few times. This sequence joins TRBV6-5 and TRBJ2-1, with D perhaps matching TRBD1 (6 bases). The CDR3 consists of 12 residues. The germline gives CDR1 MNHEY, CDR2 SVGAGI. The ends were cut back, 0 bases at V and 10 bases at J, with 7 bases in the middle. This CDR3 reads CASSYSGQEQFF. The CDR3 region has the DNA TGTGCCAGCAGTTACTCCGGACAGGAGCAGTTCTTC.

This clonotype has more than one count but fewer than ten. V and J are TRBV20-1 and TRBJ2-1, with 14 bases matching TRBD2. This CDR3 has 18 amino acids. CDR1 is DFQATT and CDR2 is SNEGSKA in the germline V gene (reference sequence). The junction had 11 bases not matched to a gene; V was cut back by 6 bases and J by 1 base. Written as DNA, the CDR3 is TGCAGTGCGCCGGGACTAGCGGGAGAGAGCGTATCCTACAATGAGCAGTTCTTC. Its translation is CSAPGLAGESVSYNEQFF.

The chain links TRBV11-2 to TRBJ2-5, with 10 bases lining up with TRBD2. CDR1 is SGHAT, CDR2 FQNNGV, per germline. Trimming removed 5 bases from V and 1 base from J; junction bases left unmatched: 7. CDR3 length equals 16 residues. CDR3 residues: CASSVERGGLQETQYF. The CDR3 DNA reads as TGTGCCAGCAGCGTTGAGCGGGGGGGCCTCCAAGAGACCCAGTACTTC.

Comment on this clonotype: A read error may explain this, as a much larger clone is one base away. V is TRBV4-2 and J is TRBJ2-7; 7 positions agree with TRBD2. This CDR3 is 15 amino acids long. The germline CDR1 and CDR2 sequences are LGHNA and YNFKEQ. V shed 1 base and J 2 bases; nucleotides not matched to a gene: 5. In DNA form, the CDR3 reads TGTGCCAGCAGCCAAGTAGGCGGGAGTACCTACGAGCAGTACTTC. This encodes CASSQVGGSTYEQYF.

This clonotype was counted a few times. The CDR3 reads CASSPRVGGGPTMRQFF. The CDR3, as DNA: TGTGCCAGCAGCCCCCGAGTAGGGGGGGGACCTACAATGAGGCAGTTCTTC. The J gene is TRBJ2-1, the V gene TRBV7-9, with a tentative D call TRBD2 (7 bases). The CDR3 length is 17 residues. Per the germline V gene, CDR1 is SEHNR and CDR2 is FQNEAQ (reference sequence). Trimming cost V 5 bases and J 12 bases, with 29 bases left between them.

This clonotype was seen many times. The V and J genes are TRBV29-1 and TRBJ2-1; 7 bases map to TRBD1. The germline gives CDR1 SQVTM, CDR2 ANQGSEA. This CDR3 has 13 residues. Trimming took 6 bases from V and 3 from J; bases not matched to a gene: 5. In nucleotides, the CDR3 is TGCAGCGTCCTGACAGGGATCTACAATGAGCAGTTCTTC. It is translated as CSVLTGIYNEQFF.

This clonotype was detected only a few times. This chain connects TRBV4-3 to TRBJ2-1; 10 nucleotides agree with TRBD2. This CDR3 comprises 16 residues. Germline lookup yields CDR1 LGHNA and CDR2 YSLEER. The trim removed 0 bases at V and 6 bases at J, leaving 5 bases unmatched. CDR3 sequence (DNA): TGCGCCAGCAGCCAAGATTTGCTAGCGGGAGTCAATGAGCAGTTCTTC. Its translation: CASSQDLLAGVNEQFF.

This clonotype was recorded a few times. The chain uses TRBV7-3 and TRBJ1-2; TRBD1 is a possible D gene (6 bases). Germline V gives CDR1 SGHTA, CDR2 FQGTGA. V shed 6 bases and J shed 0 bases, with 14 bases lying between them. CDR3 length equals 15 residues. This CDR3 is CASRPGAAANYGYTF. For the CDR3, the DNA is TGTGCCAGCAGGCCAGGGGCCGCGGCTAACTATGGCTACACCTTC.

The genes are TRBV20-1 and TRBJ1-4, with TRBD1 identical over 7 bases. CDR1 DFQATT and CDR2 SNEGSKA come from the germline V gene (reference sequence). V was pared by 6 bases and J by 3 bases, with 13 bases of the junction left unmatched. The CDR3 length is 16 residues. In nucleotides, the CDR3 is TGCAGTGCGAGCGCCCAGGGACAGCTCCCTAATGAAAAACTGTTTTTT. This gives the protein CSASAQGQLPNEKLFF.

The rearrangement uses TRBV12-3 or TRBV12-4 and TRBJ2-2; TRBD1 agrees at 10 bases. V shed 6 bases and J 0 bases; nucleotides not matched to a gene: 13. The CDR3 has 19 amino acids. This chain's CDR3 is CASRQPGQGSFTNTGELFF. CDR3 bases: TGTGCCAGCAGACAACCGGGACAGGGGTCCTTTACGAACACCGGGGAGCTGTTTTTT.

There are a few counts of this clonotype. The chain recombines TRBV20-1 with TRBJ2-7; 7 nucleotides match TRBD1. CDR1 DFQATT and CDR2 SNEGSKA come from the germline V gene (reference sequence). The V segment lost 3 bases and the J segment 4 bases; nucleotides outside the gene matches: 12. CDR3 size: 15 residues. The CDR3 protein is CSASSSRQGLYEQYF. DNA for the CDR3: TGCAGTGCTAGCTCATCGAGACAGGGATTGTACGAGCAGTACTTC.

The chain joins TRBV6-4 to TRBJ2-1; D is perhaps TRBD1 (5 bases). The length of the CDR3 is 13 residues. Looked up from germline, CDR1 is MRHNA and CDR2 is SNTAGT. Trimming pared 5 bases from V and 5 bases from J, leaving 10 bases between. In DNA, the CDR3 is TGTGCCAGCAGTCACGACAGTAACAATGAGCAGTTCTTC. It translates to CASSHDSNNEQFF.

This clonotype was observed a few times. V and J are TRBV5-1 and TRBJ2-1; perhaps TRBD2 as D (6 bases). The CDR3 sequence is 16 residues long. V was trimmed by 4 bases and J by 3 bases, leaving 17 bases between them. CDR1 is SGHRS and CDR2 is YFSETQ in the germline V gene. This chain's CDR3 is CASSLAGTGSYNEQFF. The CDR3 DNA is TGCGCCAGCAGCCTGGCCGGGACTGGAAGCTACAATGAGCAGTTCTTC.

This clonotype was seen only once. The V call is TRBV6-2 or TRBV6-3, the J call TRBJ2-4, with a weak D call TRBD2 (6 bases). Germline V gene lookup returns CDR1 MNHEY and CDR2 SVGEGT. V was clipped by 6 bases and J by 1 base, with 25 bases between them. This CDR3 spans 19 amino acids. The CDR3 sequence: CASSPNRLAIHLAKNIQYF. CDR3 in DNA: TGTGCCAGCAGCCCAAACCGGCTAGCGATCCATCTCGCCAAAAACATTCAGTACTTC.

The rearrangement uses TRBV6-1 and TRBJ2-4, with a possible D match to TRBD1 (5 bases). The CDR3 consists of 13 residues. The germline V gene has CDR1 MNHNS and CDR2 SASEGT. V dropped 6 bases and J dropped 9 bases, with 15 bases sitting between them. The CDR3 is CASRDSTDPIQYF. CDR3 DNA sequence: TGTGCCAGCAGAGATTCGACAGACCCCATTCAGTACTTC.

The chain links TRBV28 to TRBJ1-1; D is ambiguous. Germline assignment: CDR1 MDHEN and CDR2 SYDVKM. The CDR3 has 13 amino acids. Trimming stripped 3 bases from V and 1 base from J, with 6 bases between. CDR3 DNA sequence: TGTGCCAGCAGTTTCACCAGGAACACTGAAGCTTTCTTT. Its translation: CASSFTRNTEAFF.

The chain couples TRBV2 to TRBJ2-7; 10 bases agree with TRBD1. Trimming took 7 bases from V and 3 from J; bases not matched to a gene: 3. Looked up from germline, CDR1 is SNHLY and CDR2 is FYNNEI. CDR3 size: 13 residues. CDR3 sequence: CASTGQGVYEQYF. The CDR3, as DNA: TGTGCCAGCACTGGACAGGGGGTCTACGAGCAGTACTTC.

The rearrangement links TRBV28 to TRBJ2-2; D gene uncertain. Germline values: CDR1 MDHEN, CDR2 SYDVKM. CDR3 length: 18 residues. V lost 2 bases to trimming and J lost 0 bases, with 16 bases between them. The CDR3 is CASSLISFDSANTGELFF. CDR3 nucleotides: TGTGCCAGCAGTTTAATTTCCTTCGACTCCGCGAACACCGGGGAGCTGTTTTTT.

This clonotype was detected only a few times. This chain uses TRBV29-1 with TRBJ2-1; the D gene is possibly TRBD2 (6 bases). This CDR3 spans 12 amino acids. Trimming left V 0 bases short and J 8 bases short, with 8 bases between. CDR1 and CDR2 from the germline V gene are SQVTM and ANQGSEA. CDR3: CSVEESGDEQFF. CDR3 nucleotide sequence: TGCAGCGTTGAAGAGTCGGGGGATGAGCAGTTCTTC.

This clonotype was seen repeatedly, ten times or more. This chain uses TRBV12-3 or TRBV12-4 with TRBJ1-5; perhaps TRBD1 as D (6 bases). V dropped 3 bases and J dropped 11 bases, with 8 bases sitting between them. The CDR3 covers 11 residues. The CDR3 here is CASSFRGTQHF. CDR3 nucleotide sequence: TGTGCCAGCAGTTTCAGGGGAACCCAGCATTTT.